What follows are 21 T cell receptor beta chains derived from one specimen sequenced in a study of T cell repertoires in cytomegalovirus infection. No antigen has been assigned to these receptors. Via MiXCR, TCRdb re-called the reads, giving one row per CDR3 protein. The sample shows around 750,000 distinct CDR3 sequences, around a third of them seen only once. The source was cultured CD8+ T cells from PBMCs, collected from culture after CMV antigen stimulation. The receptors here all came from a human donor in good health (CMV status not recorded). Some clones in this sample may be carry-over from other donors' samples.

The rearrangement uses TRBV27 and TRBJ1-2; 7 bases line up with TRBD1. Germline V gives CDR1 MNHEY, CDR2 SMNVEV (reference sequence). CDR3 length: 14 residues. V was clipped by 2 bases and J by 4 bases; unmatched bases: 4. CDR3 residues: CASSLKGARYGYTF. The CDR3 DNA reads as TGTGCCAGCAGTTTAAAGGGGGCCCGCTATGGCTACACCTTC.

The genes are TRBV12-3 or TRBV12-4 and TRBJ2-1; D may be TRBD1 (5 bases). This CDR3 is 15 amino acids long. Trimming cost V 8 bases and J 6 bases, with 20 bases left between them. CDR3 nucleotides: TGTGCCAGCGCAAACAGATCAGGGCAGTCCAATGAGCAGTTCTTC. It specifies CASANRSGQSNEQFF.

The V gene is TRBV28, the J gene TRBJ2-3, with 9 bases matching TRBD2. The CDR3 contains 17 residues. V dropped 8 bases and J dropped 4; count of bases not matched to a gene: 16. Germline values: CDR1 MDHEN, CDR2 SYDVKM. The CDR3 loop reads CASGSIPPGLASDTQYF. CDR3 coding DNA: TGTGCCAGCGGATCCATCCCGCCGGGACTAGCATCAGATACGCAGTATTTT.

This clonotype was detected a few times. The CDR3 protein is CASRSSQGSYGYTF. In nucleotides, the CDR3 is TGTGCCAGCAGATCTTCCCAGGGTTCCTATGGCTACACCTTC. The J gene is TRBJ1-2, the V gene TRBV6-1; TRBD1 might be the D (5 bases). CDR3 length equals 14 residues. From germline, CDR1 is MNHNS and CDR2 SASEGT. V was clipped by 6 bases and J by 4 bases, with 15 bases between them.

This clonotype was seen more than once but under ten times. The rearrangement links TRBV7-8 to TRBJ1-4; D call uncertain. Trimming stripped 5 bases from V and 0 bases from J, with 7 bases between. The V gene's germline CDR1 is SGHVS and CDR2 FQNEAQ. This CDR3 has 14 amino acids. CDR3 sequence (DNA): TGTGCCAGCAGCCGGTTAACAACTAATGAAAAACTGTTTTTT. It is translated as CASSRLTTNEKLFF.

CDR3 residues: CSVGPEAFF. The CDR3 coding sequence is TGCAGCGTTGGCCCTGAAGCTTTCTTT. This chain links TRBV29-1 with TRBJ1-1; no firm D call. The germline V gene has CDR1 SQVTM and CDR2 ANQGSEA. Trimming pared 4 bases from V and 6 bases from J, leaving 3 bases between. This CDR3 has 9 amino acids.

This clonotype has at least ten counts. The chain links TRBV6-6 to TRBJ1-6, with 7 bases lining up with TRBD1. The length of the CDR3 is 15 residues. J was trimmed by 4 bases and V by 2 bases; bases with no gene match: 2. Germline CDR1 reads MNHNY; CDR2 reads SVGAGI (reference sequence). As DNA, the CDR3 is TGTGCCAGCAGTTACGGGACAGCTTATAATTCACCCCTCCACTTT. This codes for CASSYGTAYNSPLHF.

In its sample, this clonotype was seen a few times. This sequence joins TRBV12-3 or TRBV12-4 and TRBJ2-1; TRBD2 matches at 12 bases. This CDR3 region has 14 residues. J was trimmed by 8 bases and V by 4 bases; bases with no gene match: 3. The CDR3 region has the DNA TGTGCCAGCAGTTCTAGCGGGGGGGTCGATGAGCAGTTCTTC. Its translation is CASSSSGGVDEQFF.

The chain links TRBV12-3 or TRBV12-4 to TRBJ2-2, with 12 positions matching TRBD2. The junction had 8 bases not matched to a gene; V was cut back by 6 bases and J by 0 bases. The CDR3 totals 18 residues. The CDR3 region has the DNA TGTGCCAGCAGAGATCCTAGCGGGGGGGCCCCGAACACCGGGGAGCTGTTTTTT. This sequence encodes CASRDPSGGAPNTGELFF.

Concerning this clonotype: One end of the junction is discordant with germline, which a read error may explain. The rearrangement uses TRBV4-1 and TRBJ1-1, with TRBD1 identical over 10 bases. Germline V gene lookup returns CDR1 MGHRA and CDR2 YSYEKL. The CDR3 totals 13 residues. This CDR3 is CASSQAEGQGIIF. In nucleotides, the CDR3 is TGTGCCAGCAGCCAAGCGGAGGGACAGGGGATTATCTTT.

Concerning this clonotype: The junction and the germline gene differ at one end; a read error may be behind it. V gene TRBV25-1 combines with J gene TRBJ1-2; the D is unclear. The length of the CDR3 is 16 residues. CDR1 MGHDK and CDR2 SYGVNS come from the germline V gene. CDR3 nucleotide sequence: TGTGCCAACAGTGAATATTTCCCTGACAATTCCTATGGCTACACCTTC. It codes for CANSEYFPDNSYGYTF.

The rearrangement links TRBV29-1 to TRBJ1-2, with D possibly TRBD1 on 5 matching bases. The CDR3 sequence is 15 residues long. Germline CDR1 is SQVTM and CDR2 is ANQGSEA. Trimming left V 6 bases short and J 2 bases short, with 19 bases between. The CDR3 DNA reads TGCAGCGTCCCGAGACCCTACGGGGACAACTATGGCTACACCTTC. Translating gives CSVPRPYGDNYGYTF.

The CDR3 region is CASSQDEQGQPQHF. CDR3 in DNA: TGCGCCAGCAGCCAAGATGAGCAGGGTCAGCCCCAGCATTTT. V and J are TRBV4-1 and TRBJ1-5, with a weak D call TRBD1 (5 bases). Trimming pared 0 bases from V and 6 bases from J, leaving 9 bases between. The CDR3 loop spans 14 amino acids. Germline lookup yields CDR1 MGHRA and CDR2 YSYEKL.

This clonotype has just a few counts. The chain carries TRBV7-9 and TRBJ2-5; D not certain. Germline assignment: CDR1 SEHNR and CDR2 FQNEAQ (reference sequence). V shed 1 base and J shed 1 base, with 10 bases lying between them. The CDR3 extends over 15 amino acids. The DNA of the CDR3 is TGTGCCAGCAGCTTAGGCGGCAGCCTCCAAGAGACCCAGTACTTC. It specifies CASSLGGSLQETQYF.

The rearrangement uses TRBV14 and TRBJ1-1, with a possible D match to TRBD1 (5 bases). V was clipped by 4 bases and J by 1 base, with 16 bases between them. Germline lookup yields CDR1 SGHDN and CDR2 FVKESK. The CDR3 extends over 16 amino acids. The CDR3 DNA sequence: TGTGCCAGCAGCCTGGGGGTCCAGCCTACGAACACTGAAGCTTTCTTT. Translating gives CASSLGVQPTNTEAFF.

CDR3 in DNA: TGTGCCACCACCCTAGCGGGGGGCCTTTACAATGAGCAGTTCTTC. As protein: CATTLAGGLYNEQFF. V and J are TRBV24-1 and TRBJ2-1; 11 bases agree with TRBD2. This CDR3 contains 15 residues. Losses at the gene ends were 8 bases for V and 4 bases for J; bases not matched to a gene: 6. Germline V gene data show CDR1 as KGHDR and CDR2 as SFDVKD.

This clonotype was found once. The chain recombines TRBV19 with TRBJ1-2; D unresolved. Germline CDR1 reads LNHDA; CDR2 reads SQIVND (reference sequence). This CDR3 region has 14 residues. V was pared by 0 bases and J by 3 bases, with 8 bases between. CDR3 in DNA: TGTGCCAGTAGTATAGAGCTATCGGACTATGGCTACACCTTC. It translates to CASSIELSDYGYTF. Variable domain in full (rest from reference TRBV19 and TRBJ1-2): DGGITQSPKYLFRKEGQNVTLSCEQNLNHDAMYWYRQDPGQGLRLIYYSQIVNDFQKGDIAEGYSVSREKKESFPLTVTSAQKNPTAFYLCASSIELSDYGYTFGSGTRLTVV.

J is TRBJ2-2 and V is TRBV20-1; the match to TRBD1 covers 7 bases. CDR1 and CDR2 from the germline V gene are DFQATT and SNEGSKA (reference sequence). This CDR3 is built from 18 residues. Trimming cost V 2 bases and J 0 bases; bases outside gene matches: 12. The CDR3 spells CSARNRDSPPTNTGELFF. Written as DNA, the CDR3 is TGCAGTGCTAGAAATCGGGACAGCCCTCCAACGAACACCGGGGAGCTGTTTTTT.

The V call is TRBV28, the J call TRBJ2-5; no clear D gene. V was trimmed by 6 bases and J by 1 base, leaving 12 bases between them. This CDR3 has 14 residues. From germline, CDR1 is MDHEN and CDR2 SYDVKM. The CDR3 reads CASSEPSAQETQYF. CDR3 coding DNA: TGTGCCAGCAGCGAACCCTCAGCCCAAGAGACCCAGTACTTC.

The gene calls are TRBV7-4 and TRBJ2-3; D not resolved. From germline, CDR1 is SGHVT and CDR2 SQSDAQ. V gave up 8 bases and J gave up 0 bases, with 21 bases separating them. This CDR3 contains 17 residues. In nucleotides, the CDR3 is TGTGCCAGCGAACGTCGGCTGCGGCTAACTAGCACAGATACGCAGTATTTT. Translating it yields CASERRLRLTSTDTQYF.

Only a few counts were recorded for this clonotype. The V and J genes are TRBV4-2 and TRBJ2-6, with D hard to call. CDR1 is LGHNA and CDR2 is YNFKEQ in the germline V gene. The CDR3 length is 18 residues. Trimming stripped 0 bases from V and 1 base from J, with 13 bases between. The CDR3 nucleotides read TGTGCCAGCAGCCAAGATCCCTCACTTCCTTCTGGGGCCAACGTCCTGACTTTC. Its protein is CASSQDPSLPSGANVLTF.